This T cell receptor (beta chain) was captured by sequencing in a study of graft-versus-host responses after intestinal transplantation. Study in general: Anti-thymocyte globulin induction was given to all recipients, followed by tacrolimus and steroids for 2 to 4 years.

Responder cells labeled with CFSE (roughly 200,000) were co-plated with irradiated stimulator cells labeled with violet dye (roughly 200,000). Sorting was performed after the reaction on proliferating CFSE-low CD3+CD4+ and CD3+CD8+ responders. Study observations and caveats: Allografts of one patient group, those with graft-donor T cell macrochimerism, had high graft-versus-host to host-versus-graft clonal ratios.

Clones were read by immunoSEQ multiplex PCR, and TCRdb kept only the in-frame ones, dropping some. The repertoire holds 20,000 to 25,000 clones, with 40% to 50% as singletons. V was trimmed by 5 bases and J by 2 bases, leaving 15 bases between them. The germline V gene has CDR1 SEHNR and CDR2 FQNEAQ (reference sequence). This CDR3 has 15 amino acids. The rearrangement joins TRBV7-9 to TRBJ1-2; maybe TRBD1 (5 bases). The material sequenced was alloreactive CD4+ T cells from a mixed lymphocyte reaction culture, taken before intestinal transplant. Documented subset: CFSE-low proliferating T cells sorted from approximately six-day pre-transplant mixed lymphocyte reaction (GvH or HvG direction). The receptor comes from a human patient who received an intestinal transplant. For the CDR3, the DNA is TGTGCCAGCAGCCTGCCTCAGGGTGGGAACTATGGCTACACCTTC. Translated, it gives CASSLPQGGNYGYTF.